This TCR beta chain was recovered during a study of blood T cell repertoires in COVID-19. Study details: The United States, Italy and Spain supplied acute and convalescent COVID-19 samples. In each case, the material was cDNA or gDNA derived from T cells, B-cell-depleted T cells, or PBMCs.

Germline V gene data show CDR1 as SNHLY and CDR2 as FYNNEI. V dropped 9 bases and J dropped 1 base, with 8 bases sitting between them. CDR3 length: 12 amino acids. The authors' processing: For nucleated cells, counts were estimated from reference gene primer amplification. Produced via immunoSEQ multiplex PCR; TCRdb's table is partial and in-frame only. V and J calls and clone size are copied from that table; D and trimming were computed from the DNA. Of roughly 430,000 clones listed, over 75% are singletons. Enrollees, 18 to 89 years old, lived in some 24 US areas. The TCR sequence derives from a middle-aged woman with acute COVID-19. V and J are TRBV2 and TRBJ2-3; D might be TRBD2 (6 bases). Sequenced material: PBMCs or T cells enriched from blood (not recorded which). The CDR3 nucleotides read TGTGCCAGTCGACTAGGCACAGATACGCAGTATTTT. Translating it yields CASRLGTDTQYF.